The 11 T cell receptor beta chains reported below all come from one sample, sequenced in a study of OX40 agonist ivuxolimab in advanced cancers. Profiled with immunoSEQ multiplex PCR; TCRdb holds only in-frame clones, not every one. The data show tens of thousands of clones, around 94% seen once. The starting material was CD4+ or CD8+ T cells sorted from blood, obtained in a trial of the OX40 agonist ivuxolimab. The receptors shown here come from an adult with an advanced solid tumor such as melanoma, head and neck, liver or kidney cancer.

The chain carries TRBV29-1 and TRBJ1-2; TRBD1 aligns across 10 bases. The germline V gene has CDR1 SQVTM and CDR2 ANQGSEA. The CDR3 extends over 14 amino acids. The V and J ends lost 1 base and 4 bases, in that order; junction bases with no gene match: 3. The chain's CDR3 is CSVEGQGAGYGYTF. Here the CDR3 DNA reads TGCAGCGTTGAAGGACAGGGGGCCGGCTATGGCTACACCTTC.

The genes are TRBV6-5 and TRBJ1-1; D is perhaps TRBD1 (6 bases). V shed 6 bases and J shed 1 base, with 12 bases lying between them. There are 14 residues in the CDR3. The germline CDR1 and CDR2 sequences are MNHEY and SVGAGI. In DNA form, the CDR3 reads TGTGCCAGCAGCTTTCTGGACAGGAACACTGAAGCTTTCTTT. It encodes CASSFLDRNTEAFF.

The chain couples TRBV4-3 to TRBJ1-2; D gene unclear. Germline loops: CDR1 LGHNA, CDR2 YSLEER. CDR3 length equals 15 residues. The ends were cut back, 0 bases at V and 6 bases at J, with 14 bases in the middle. Written as DNA, the CDR3 is TGCGCCAGCAGCCAAGATCGGGGAGGGATCGATGGCTACACCTTC. Translated: CASSQDRGGIDGYTF.

This clone is a singleton in its sample. The rearrangement links TRBV9 to TRBJ2-7; D may be TRBD2 (6 bases). The CDR3 covers 15 residues. Germline CDR1 SGDLS, CDR2 YYNGEE. The ends were cut back, 4 bases at V and 3 bases at J, with 17 bases in the middle. CDR3 protein: CASSPTTRDFYEQYF. In nucleotides, the CDR3 is TGTGCCAGCAGCCCAACGACAAGGGACTTCTACGAGCAGTACTTC.

The chain is built from TRBV9 and TRBJ1-3; D is possibly TRBD1 (5 bases). Germline CDR1 is SGDLS and CDR2 is YYNGEE. This CDR3 contains 12 residues. With 3 bases removed from V and 9 bases from J, the gap between germline ends came to 10 bases. The CDR3 region is CASSGHDSTIYF. The CDR3 DNA is TGTGCCAGCAGCGGACATGACAGCACCATATATTTT.

This clone was seen once. The J gene is TRBJ2-1, the V gene TRBV6-5; TRBD1 agrees at 8 bases. V was pared by 2 bases and J by 6 bases, with 6 bases of the junction left unmatched. The CDR3 extends over 15 amino acids. The V gene's germline CDR1 is MNHEY and CDR2 SVGAGI. As DNA, the CDR3 is TGTGCCAGCAGTTACGGGACAGGCTCCGCCAATGAGCAGTTCTTC. Protein product: CASSYGTGSANEQFF.

The rearrangement links TRBV5-6 to TRBJ1-2; 9 bases line up with TRBD1. With 2 bases clipped from V and 5 bases from J, the junction kept 7 bases outside the gene matches. Germline CDR1 SGHDT, CDR2 YYEEEE. The CDR3 loop spans 15 amino acids. For the CDR3, the DNA is TGTGCCAGCAGCTTCCGGGACAGGGACCTTTATGGCTACACCTTC. Encoded protein: CASSFRDRDLYGYTF.

V is TRBV9 and J is TRBJ1-1, with a tentative D call TRBD1 (5 bases). CDR1 is SGDLS and CDR2 is YYNGEE in the germline V gene. The CDR3 length is 13 residues. V lost 2 bases and J 9 bases, leaving 14 bases between the germline ends. DNA of the CDR3: TGTGCCAGCAGCGTCGGATCGGGGGGACAAGCTTTCTTT. This encodes CASSVGSGGQAFF.

The chain combines TRBV19 with TRBJ2-3; TRBD2 agrees at 11 bases. The CDR3 is 16 residues long. The V gene's germline CDR1 is LNHDA and CDR2 SQIVND (reference sequence). V was clipped by 7 bases and J by 4 bases; unmatched bases: 10. The CDR3 here is CASTLSATSGADTQYF. The CDR3 DNA reads TGTGCCAGTACCCTATCCGCGACTAGCGGGGCAGATACGCAGTATTTT.

The gene calls are TRBV7-9 and TRBJ1-2; D remains unclear. The germline V gene encodes CDR1 SEHNR and CDR2 FQNEAQ (reference sequence). The CDR3 runs to 14 residues. V was pared by 1 base and J by 4 bases, with 10 bases between. The CDR3 is CASSLGASFYGYTF. DNA of the CDR3: TGTGCCAGCAGCTTAGGGGCGAGCTTCTATGGCTACACCTTC.

The V and J genes are TRBV5-1 and TRBJ2-1; 10 positions match TRBD2. Per the germline V gene, CDR1 is SGHRS and CDR2 is YFSETQ. V shed 0 bases, J shed 4 bases, and the junction held 13 bases outside the gene matches. The CDR3 loop spans 19 amino acids. The CDR3 loop reads CASSLVGLAGAPRYNEQFF. In DNA form, the CDR3 reads TGCGCCAGCAGCTTGGTTGGTCTAGCGGGAGCCCCACGGTACAATGAGCAGTTCTTC.